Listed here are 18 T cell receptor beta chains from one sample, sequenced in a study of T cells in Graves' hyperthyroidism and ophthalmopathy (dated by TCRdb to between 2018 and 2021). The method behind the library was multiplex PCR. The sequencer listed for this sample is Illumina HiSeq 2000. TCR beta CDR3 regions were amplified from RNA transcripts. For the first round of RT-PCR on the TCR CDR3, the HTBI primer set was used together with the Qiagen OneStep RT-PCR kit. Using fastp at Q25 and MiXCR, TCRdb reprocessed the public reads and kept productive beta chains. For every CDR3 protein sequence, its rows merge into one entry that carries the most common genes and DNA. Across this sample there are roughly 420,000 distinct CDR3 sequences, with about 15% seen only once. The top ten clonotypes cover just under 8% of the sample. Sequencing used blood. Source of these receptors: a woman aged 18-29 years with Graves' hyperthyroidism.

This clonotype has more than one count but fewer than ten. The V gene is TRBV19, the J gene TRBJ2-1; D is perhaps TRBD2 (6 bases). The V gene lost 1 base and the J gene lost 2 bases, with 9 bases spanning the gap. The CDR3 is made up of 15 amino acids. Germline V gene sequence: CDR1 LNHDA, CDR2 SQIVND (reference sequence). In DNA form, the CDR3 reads TGTGCCAGTAGTATAGCGGCGGGACCCTACAATGAGCAGTTCTTC. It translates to CASSIAAGPYNEQFF.

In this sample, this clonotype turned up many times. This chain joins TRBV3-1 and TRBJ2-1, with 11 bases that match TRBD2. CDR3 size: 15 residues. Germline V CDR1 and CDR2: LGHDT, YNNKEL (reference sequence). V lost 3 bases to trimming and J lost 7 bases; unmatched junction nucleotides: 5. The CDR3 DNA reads TGTGCCAGCAGCCAGACTAGCGGGACTCGGAATGAGCAGTTCTTC. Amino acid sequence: CASSQTSGTRNEQFF.

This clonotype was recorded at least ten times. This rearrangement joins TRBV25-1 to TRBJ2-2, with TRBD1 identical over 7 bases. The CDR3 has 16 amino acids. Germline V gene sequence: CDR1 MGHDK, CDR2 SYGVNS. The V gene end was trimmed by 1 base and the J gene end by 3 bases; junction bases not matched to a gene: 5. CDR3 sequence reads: CASSELGGSYTGELFF. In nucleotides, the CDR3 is TGTGCCAGCAGTGAATTAGGGGGCTCTTACACCGGGGAGCTGTTTTTT.

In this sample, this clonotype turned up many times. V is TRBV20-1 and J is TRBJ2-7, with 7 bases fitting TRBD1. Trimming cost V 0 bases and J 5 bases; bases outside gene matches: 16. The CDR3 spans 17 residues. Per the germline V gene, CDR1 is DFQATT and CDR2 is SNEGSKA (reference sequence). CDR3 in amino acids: CSARDFPKTTGRHEQYF. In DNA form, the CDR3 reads TGCAGTGCTAGAGATTTCCCTAAAACGACAGGGCGGCACGAGCAGTACTTC.

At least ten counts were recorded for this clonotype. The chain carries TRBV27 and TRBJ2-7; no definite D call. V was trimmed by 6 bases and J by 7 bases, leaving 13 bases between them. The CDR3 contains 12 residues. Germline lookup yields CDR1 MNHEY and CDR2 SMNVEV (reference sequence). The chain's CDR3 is CASSPLMGEQYF. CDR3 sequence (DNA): TGTGCCAGCAGCCCTCTGATGGGGGAGCAGTACTTC.

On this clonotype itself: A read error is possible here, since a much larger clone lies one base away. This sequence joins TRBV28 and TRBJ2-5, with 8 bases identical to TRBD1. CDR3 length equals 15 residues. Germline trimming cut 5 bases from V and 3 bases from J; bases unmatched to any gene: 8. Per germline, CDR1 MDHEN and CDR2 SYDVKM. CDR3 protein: CASSPDRELEETQYF. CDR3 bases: TGTGCCAGCAGTCCGGACAGGGAATTGGAAGAGACCCAGTACTTC.

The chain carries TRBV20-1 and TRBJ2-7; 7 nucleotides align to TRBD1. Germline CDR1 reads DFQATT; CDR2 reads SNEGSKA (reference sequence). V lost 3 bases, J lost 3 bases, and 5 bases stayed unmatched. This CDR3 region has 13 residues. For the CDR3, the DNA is TGCAGTGCTAGGGACAGGCCCGACTACGAGCAGTACTTC. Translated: CSARDRPDYEQYF.

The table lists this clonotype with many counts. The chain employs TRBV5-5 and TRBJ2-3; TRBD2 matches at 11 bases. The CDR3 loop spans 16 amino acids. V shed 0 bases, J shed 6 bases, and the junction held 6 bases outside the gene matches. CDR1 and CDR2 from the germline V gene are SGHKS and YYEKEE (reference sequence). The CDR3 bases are TGTGCCAGCAGCTTGGCCCTAGCGGGAGGAGGGGATACGCAGTATTTT. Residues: CASSLALAGGGDTQYF.

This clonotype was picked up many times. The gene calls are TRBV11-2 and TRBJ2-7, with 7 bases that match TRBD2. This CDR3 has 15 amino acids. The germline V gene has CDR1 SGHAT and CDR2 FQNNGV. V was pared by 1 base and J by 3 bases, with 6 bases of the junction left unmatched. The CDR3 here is CASSLGAGMVYEQYF. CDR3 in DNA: TGTGCCAGCAGCTTAGGAGCGGGAATGGTCTACGAGCAGTACTTC. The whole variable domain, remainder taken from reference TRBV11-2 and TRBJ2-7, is EAGVAQSPRYKIIEKRQSVAFWCNPISGHATLYWYQQILGQGPKLLIQFQNNGVVDDSQLPKDRFSAERLKGVDSTLKIQPAKLEDSAVYLCASSLGAGMVYEQYFGPGTRLTVT.

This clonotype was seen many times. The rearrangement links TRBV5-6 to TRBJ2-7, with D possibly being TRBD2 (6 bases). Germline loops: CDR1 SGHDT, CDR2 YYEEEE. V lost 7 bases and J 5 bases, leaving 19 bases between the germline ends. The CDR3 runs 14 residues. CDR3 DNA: TGTGCCAGCCTTCGCACCGGGGCGGGGAACGAGCAGTACTTC. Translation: CASLRTGAGNEQYF.

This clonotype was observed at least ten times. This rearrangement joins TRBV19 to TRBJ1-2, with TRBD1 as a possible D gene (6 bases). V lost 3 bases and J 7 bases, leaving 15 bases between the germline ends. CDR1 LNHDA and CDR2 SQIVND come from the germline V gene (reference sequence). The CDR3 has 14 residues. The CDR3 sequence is CASSINRERPGYTF. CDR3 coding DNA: TGTGCCAGTAGTATCAACAGGGAGCGGCCTGGCTACACCTTC.

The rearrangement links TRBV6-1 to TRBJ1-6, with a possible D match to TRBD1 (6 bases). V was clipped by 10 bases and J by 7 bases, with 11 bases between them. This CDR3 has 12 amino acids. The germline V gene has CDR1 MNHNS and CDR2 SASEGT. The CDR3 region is CATGQYNSPLHF. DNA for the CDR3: TGTGCCACCGGACAGTACAATTCACCCCTCCACTTT.

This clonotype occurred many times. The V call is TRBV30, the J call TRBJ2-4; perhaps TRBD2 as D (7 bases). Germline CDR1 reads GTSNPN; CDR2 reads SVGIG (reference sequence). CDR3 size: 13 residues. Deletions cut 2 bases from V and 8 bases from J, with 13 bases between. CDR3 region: CAWSPGEGDIQYF. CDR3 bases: TGTGCCTGGAGTCCCGGGGAGGGGGACATTCAGTACTTC.

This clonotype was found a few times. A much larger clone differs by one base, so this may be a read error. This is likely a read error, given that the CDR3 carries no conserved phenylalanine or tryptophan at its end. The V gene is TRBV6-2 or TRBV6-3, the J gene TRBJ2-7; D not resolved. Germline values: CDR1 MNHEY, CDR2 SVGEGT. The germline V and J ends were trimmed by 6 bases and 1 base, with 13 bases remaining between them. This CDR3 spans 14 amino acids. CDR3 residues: CASSPRAGSYEQYL. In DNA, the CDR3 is TGTGCCAGCAGCCCTAGGGCCGGATCCTACGAGCAGTACCTC.

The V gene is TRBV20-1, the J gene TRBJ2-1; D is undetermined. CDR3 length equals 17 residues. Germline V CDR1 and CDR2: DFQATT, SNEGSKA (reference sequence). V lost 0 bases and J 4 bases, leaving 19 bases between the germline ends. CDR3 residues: CSARDHAAASDYNEQFF. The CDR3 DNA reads TGCAGTGCTAGAGATCACGCGGCAGCTAGTGATTACAATGAGCAGTTCTTC.

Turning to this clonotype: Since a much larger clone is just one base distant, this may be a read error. The CDR3 reads CASRKTRPTNEKLFF. Here the CDR3 DNA reads TGTGCCAGCCGTAAAACCAGGCCAACTAATGAAAAACTGTTTTTT. This chain links TRBV6-1 with TRBJ1-4; the D is unclear. There are 15 residues in the CDR3. V was clipped by 8 bases and J by 0 bases, with 13 bases between them. Germline assignment: CDR1 MNHNS and CDR2 SASEGT.

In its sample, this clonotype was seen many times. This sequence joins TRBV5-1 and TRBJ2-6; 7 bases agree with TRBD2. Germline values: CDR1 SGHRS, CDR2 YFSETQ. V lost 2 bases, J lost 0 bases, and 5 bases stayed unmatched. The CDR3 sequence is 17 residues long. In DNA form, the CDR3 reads TGCGCCAGCAGCTTTTCTAGCGGTTACTCTGGGGCCAACGTCCTGACTTTC. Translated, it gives CASSFSSGYSGANVLTF.

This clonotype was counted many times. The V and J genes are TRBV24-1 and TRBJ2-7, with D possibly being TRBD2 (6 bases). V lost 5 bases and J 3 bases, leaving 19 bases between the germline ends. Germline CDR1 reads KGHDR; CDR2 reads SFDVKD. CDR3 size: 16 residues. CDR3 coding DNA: TGTGCCACCAGTGCCCTCGGGAGCCCTTCTGACTACGAGCAGTACTTC. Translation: CATSALGSPSDYEQYF.